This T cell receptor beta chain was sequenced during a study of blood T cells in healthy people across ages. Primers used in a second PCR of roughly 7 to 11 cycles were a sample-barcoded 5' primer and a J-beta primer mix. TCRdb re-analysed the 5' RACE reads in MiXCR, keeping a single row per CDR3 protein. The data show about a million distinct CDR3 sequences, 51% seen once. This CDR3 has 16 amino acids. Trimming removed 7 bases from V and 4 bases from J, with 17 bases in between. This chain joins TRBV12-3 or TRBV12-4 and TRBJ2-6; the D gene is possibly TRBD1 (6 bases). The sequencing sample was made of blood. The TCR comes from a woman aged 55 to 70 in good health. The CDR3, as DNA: TGTGCCAGCACCGTCAGGGGTTCGGGGGGGGCCAACGTCCTGACTTTC. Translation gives CASTVRGSGGANVLTF.